The following is a TCR beta chain sequence with its context. The data originate from a study of blood T cell repertoires in COVID-19. There are 15 residues in the CDR3. Germline V lookup: CDR1 GTSNPN, CDR2 SVGIG (reference sequence). The V gene end was trimmed by 5 bases and the J gene end by 7 bases; junction bases not matched to a gene: 11. Sequenced by immunoSEQ multiplex PCR; TCRdb stores in-frame clones only, minus some. The sample lists about 100,000 clones; over 70% were seen once. The genes are TRBV30 and TRBJ1-6, with 7 bases identical to TRBD1. This receptor was obtained from a man in his forties or fifties who had recovered from COVID-19. The sample taken for sequencing was peripheral blood. Here the CDR3 reads CAWAHRGGGNSPLHF. The CDR3 DNA sequence: TGTGCCTGGGCTCACAGGGGTGGGGGAAATTCACCCCTCCACTTT.